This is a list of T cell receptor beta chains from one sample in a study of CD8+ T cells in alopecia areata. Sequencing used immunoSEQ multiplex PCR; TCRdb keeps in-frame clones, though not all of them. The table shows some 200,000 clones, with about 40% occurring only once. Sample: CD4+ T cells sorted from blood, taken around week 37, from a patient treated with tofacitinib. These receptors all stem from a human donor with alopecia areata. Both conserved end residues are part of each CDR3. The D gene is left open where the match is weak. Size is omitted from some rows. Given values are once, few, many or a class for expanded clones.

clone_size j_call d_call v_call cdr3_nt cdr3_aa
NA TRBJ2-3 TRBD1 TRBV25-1 TGTGCCAGCAGTGGGGGACAGAACACAGATACGCAGTATTTT CASSGGQNTDTQYF
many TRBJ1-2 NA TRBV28 TGTGCCAGCAGCCCGGGACATCTTTCCTATGGCTACACCTTC CASSPGHLSYGYTF
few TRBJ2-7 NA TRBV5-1 TGCGCCAGCAGCTTGGAGACATCCACCTACGAGCAGTACTTC CASSLETSTYEQYF
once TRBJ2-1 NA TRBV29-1 TGCAGCGGGGGGATTTACAATGAGCAGTTCTTC CSGGIYNEQFF
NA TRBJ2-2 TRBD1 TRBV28 TGTGCCAGCAGTCCCCCAGGGGGCTATACCGGGGAGCTGTTTTTT CASSPPGGYTGELFF
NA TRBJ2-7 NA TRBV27 TGTGCCAGCAGAGGTCCCAAACCGGGACTGGACAACTACGAGCAGTACTTC CASRGPKPGLDNYEQYF
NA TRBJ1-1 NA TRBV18 TGTGCCAGCTCGTGGACAGCGTCTGAAGCTTTCTTT CASSWTASEAFF
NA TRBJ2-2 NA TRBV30 TGTGCCTATCAAATAGCGCGGAACACCGGGGAGCTGTTTTTT CAYQIARNTGELFF
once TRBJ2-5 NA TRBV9 TGTGCCAGCAGCGTAGGGCCAAGCGAGACCCAGTACTTC CASSVGPSETQYF
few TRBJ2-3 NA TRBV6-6 TGTGCCAGCAGCCAGGGGATGACAGATACGCAGTATTTT CASSQGMTDTQYF
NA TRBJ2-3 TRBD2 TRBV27 TGTGCCAGCAGTTTATTGACTAGCGGGAGGGCCTCCCCCCCTGGGGGTACGCAGTATTTT CASSLLTSGRASPPGGTQYF
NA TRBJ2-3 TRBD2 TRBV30 TGTGCCTGGACCGACGCAATTCTGCGGGAGATGGATACGCAGTATTTT CAWTDAILREMDTQYF
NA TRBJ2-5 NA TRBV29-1 TGCAGCGTTGAAGTCCGGGCAGACCACCAAGAGACCCAGTACTTC CSVEVRADHQETQYF
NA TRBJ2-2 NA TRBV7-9 TGTGCCAGCAGCCCGCAGGGGGGAAGTGGGACCGGGGAGCTGTTTTTT CASSPQGGSGTGELFF
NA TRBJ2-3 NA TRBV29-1 TGCAGCGTTCGGCCGGATAGCACAGATACGCAGTATTTT CSVRPDSTDTQYF
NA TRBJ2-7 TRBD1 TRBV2 TGTGCCACCGAGGACAGGGCATCCTACGAGCAGTACTTC CATEDRASYEQYF
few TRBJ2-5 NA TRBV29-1 TGCAGCGTTGGAGGGGCGGAACTACAAGAGACCCAGTACTTC CSVGGAELQETQYF
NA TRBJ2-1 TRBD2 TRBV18 TGTGCCAGCTCACTAGCGGGATCCTCCTACAATGAGCAGTTCTTC CASSLAGSSYNEQFF
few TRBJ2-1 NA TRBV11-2 TGTGCCAGCAGCTTAAGGGGGCAGGAGGGGAATGAGCAGTTCTTC CASSLRGQEGNEQFF
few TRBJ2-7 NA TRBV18 TGTGCCAGCTCACCAAAGGATGGGAGTGACGAGCAGTACTTC CASSPKDGSDEQYF
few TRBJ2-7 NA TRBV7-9 TGTGCCAGCAGCTTAATCCCGGGGTACGAGCAGTACTTC CASSLIPGYEQYF
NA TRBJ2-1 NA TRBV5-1 TGCGCCAGCAGCTTGGTAAAACGAGCGGGCCTCTCCTACAATGAGCAGTTCTTC CASSLVKRAGLSYNEQFF
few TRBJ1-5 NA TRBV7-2 TGTGCCAGCAGCTTATTGAACAGCAATCAGCCCCAGCATTTT CASSLLNSNQPQHF